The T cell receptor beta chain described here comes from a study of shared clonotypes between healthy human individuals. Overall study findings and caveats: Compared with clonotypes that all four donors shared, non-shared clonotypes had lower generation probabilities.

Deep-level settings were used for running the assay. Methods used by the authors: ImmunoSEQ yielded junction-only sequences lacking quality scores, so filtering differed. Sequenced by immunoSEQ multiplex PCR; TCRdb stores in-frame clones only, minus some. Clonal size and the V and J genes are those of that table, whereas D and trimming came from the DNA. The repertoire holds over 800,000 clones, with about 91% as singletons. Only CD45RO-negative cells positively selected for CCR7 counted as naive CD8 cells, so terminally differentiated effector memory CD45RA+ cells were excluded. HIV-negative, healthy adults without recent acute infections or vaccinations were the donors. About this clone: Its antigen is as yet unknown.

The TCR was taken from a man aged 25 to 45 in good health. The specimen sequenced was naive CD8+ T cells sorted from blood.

DNA of the CDR3: TGTGCCAGCAGGTCATGGGGGGCCACTGAAGCTTTCTTT. Its protein is CASRSWGATEAFF. The rearrangement links TRBV6-1 to TRBJ1-1, with TRBD1 as a possible D gene (6 bases). This CDR3 spans 13 amino acids. Looked up from germline, CDR1 is MNHNS and CDR2 is SASEGT. Between the trimmed V and J ends, which lost 6 bases and 4 bases, there was a span of 12 bases.